The clone carrying this TCR beta chain showed up just a few times. The CDR3 totals 14 residues. The V segment lost 2 bases and the J segment 8 bases; nucleotides outside the gene matches: 5. This sample is part of a study of T-cell reconstitution after alpha-beta-depleted transplantation in children. Unique molecular identifiers featured in how the TCRbeta library was prepared. Each CDR3 protein gets one entry after TCRdb re-called the PCR reads with MiXCR. Of approximately 500,000 distinct CDR3 sequences in the sample, roughly a quarter were seen once. Sequencing was performed on PBMCs, taken before TCRalphabeta/CD19-depleted stem cell transplant. The V and J genes are TRBV12-3 or TRBV12-4 and TRBJ2-1, with 8 bases matching TRBD1. The sequence was obtained from a boy under three years old with Wiskott-Aldrich syndrome, due to receive a stem cell transplant. CDR3 residues: CASSLRQGAHEQFF. The CDR3 nucleotides are TGTGCCAGCAGTTTACGTCAGGGGGCCCATGAGCAGTTCTTC.